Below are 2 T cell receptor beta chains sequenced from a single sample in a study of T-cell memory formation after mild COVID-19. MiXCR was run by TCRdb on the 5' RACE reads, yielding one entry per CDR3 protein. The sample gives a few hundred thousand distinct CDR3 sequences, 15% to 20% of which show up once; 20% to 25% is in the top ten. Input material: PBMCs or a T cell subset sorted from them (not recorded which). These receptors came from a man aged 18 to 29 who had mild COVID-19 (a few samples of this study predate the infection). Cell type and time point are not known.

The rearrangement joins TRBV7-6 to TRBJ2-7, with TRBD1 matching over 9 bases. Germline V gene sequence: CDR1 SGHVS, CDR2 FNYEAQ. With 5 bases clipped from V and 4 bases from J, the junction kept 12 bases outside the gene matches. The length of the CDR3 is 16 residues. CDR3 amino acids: CASSLGAGQGFYEQYF. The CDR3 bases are TGTGCCAGCAGCCTAGGGGCGGGACAGGGATTTTACGAGCAGTACTTC. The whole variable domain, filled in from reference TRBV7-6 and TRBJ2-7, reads GAGVSQSPRYKVTKRGQDVALRCDPISGHVSLYWYRQALGQGPEFLTYFNYEAQQDKSGLPNDRFSAERPEGSISTLTIQRTEQRDSAMYRCASSLGAGQGFYEQYFGPGTRLTVT.

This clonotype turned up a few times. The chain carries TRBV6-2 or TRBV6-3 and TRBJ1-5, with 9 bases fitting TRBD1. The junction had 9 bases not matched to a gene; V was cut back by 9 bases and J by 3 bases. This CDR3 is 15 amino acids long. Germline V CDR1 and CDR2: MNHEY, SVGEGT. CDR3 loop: CASFGRTGDNQPQHF. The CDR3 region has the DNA TGTGCCAGTTTCGGGCGGACAGGGGACAATCAGCCCCAGCATTTT.